This T cell receptor beta chain was identified during a study of blood T cell repertoires in COVID-19. Study-wide background: The study drew acute and convalescent COVID-19 samples from the United States, Italy and Spain. The cDNA or gDNA used as material had been derived from T cells, B-cell-depleted T cells, or PBMCs.

In the authors' workflow: From reference gene primer amplification, estimates of nucleated cell counts were derived. Some clones are missing from TCRdb's copy, which holds only in-frame ones; the method was immunoSEQ multiplex PCR. V, J and clone size reflect that table, while D and trimming were determined from the DNA. The sample carries approximately 110,000 clones, 81% recorded once. CDR3 length: 14 residues. V lost 2 bases and J lost 4, with 11 bases in between. Germline values: CDR1 SEHNR, CDR2 FQNEAQ (reference sequence). This chain connects TRBV7-9 to TRBJ1-2; D is possibly TRBD1 (6 bases). The sample comprised peripheral blood. This sequence was found in a woman in her sixties or seventies with acute or convalescent COVID-19. Written as DNA, the CDR3 is TGTGCCAGCAGCTTAACCGGGACAATCTATGGCTACACCTTC. This translates into CASSLTGTIYGYTF.